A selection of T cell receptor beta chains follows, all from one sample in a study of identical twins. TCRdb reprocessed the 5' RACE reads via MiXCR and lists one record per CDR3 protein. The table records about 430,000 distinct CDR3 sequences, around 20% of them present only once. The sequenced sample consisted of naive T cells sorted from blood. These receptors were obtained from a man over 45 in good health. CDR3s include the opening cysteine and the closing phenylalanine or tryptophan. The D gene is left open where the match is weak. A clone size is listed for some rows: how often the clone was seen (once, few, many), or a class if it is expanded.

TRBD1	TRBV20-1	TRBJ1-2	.	TGCAGTGCCCCCCCCGGACAGGAGAGCTACACCTTC	CSAPPGQESYTF
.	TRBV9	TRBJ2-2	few	TGTGCCAGCAGCGTAGTCGGAGCCAGCACCGGGGAGCTGTTTTTT	CASSVVGASTGELFF
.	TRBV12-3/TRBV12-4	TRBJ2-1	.	TGTGCCAGCAGTTTTAGCCAGAGCTCCTACAATGAGCAGTTCTTC	CASSFSQSSYNEQFF
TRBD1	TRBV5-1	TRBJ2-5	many	TGCGCCAGCAGCCTACAGACAGGGCCCTCAGAGACCCAGTACTTC	CASSLQTGPSETQYF
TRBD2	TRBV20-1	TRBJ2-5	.	TGCAGTGCCGAAGGGGTAGCGGGGATACAACAAGAGACCCAGTACTTC	CSAEGVAGIQQETQYF
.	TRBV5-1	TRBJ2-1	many	TGCGCCAGCCAGGTCGACTCTTACAATGAGCAGTTCTTC	CASQVDSYNEQFF
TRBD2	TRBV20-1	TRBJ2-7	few	TGCAGTGCTAGCCCTGTAGTAGCGGGGGGCCCCTACGAGCAGTACTTC	CSASPVVAGGPYEQYF
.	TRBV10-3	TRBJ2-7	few	TGTGCCATCAGCGGGACTGACGGATTTTACGAGCAGTACTTC	CAISGTDGFYEQYF
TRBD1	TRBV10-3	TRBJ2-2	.	TGTGCCATCAGAATGGACAGGGGGCGAACCGGGGAGCTGTTTTTT	CAIRMDRGRTGELFF
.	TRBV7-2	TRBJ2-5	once	TGTGCCAGCAGCTTAGCGGCTAGAATCGAGACCCAGTACTTC	CASSLAARIETQYF
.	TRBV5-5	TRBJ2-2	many	TGTGCCAGCAGCTTGCTTTGGGGGGAGCTGTTTTTT	CASSLLWGELFF
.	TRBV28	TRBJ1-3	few	TGTGCCAGCAGTTTAATTCCTCGCGGAAACACCATATATTTT	CASSLIPRGNTIYF
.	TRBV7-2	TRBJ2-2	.	TGTGCCAGCAGCTGGAGACTGGCGAACACCGGGGAGCTGTTTTTT	CASSWRLANTGELFF
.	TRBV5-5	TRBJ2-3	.	TGTGCCAGCAGTACCCTGGTTTCAGGGGTCACAGATACGCAGTATTTT	CASSTLVSGVTDTQYF
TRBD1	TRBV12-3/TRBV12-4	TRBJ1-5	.	TGTGCCAGCAGTTTACGGAGCCGGGACAGCAGCAATCAGCCCCAGCATTTT	CASSLRSRDSSNQPQHF
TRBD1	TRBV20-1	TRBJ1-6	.	TGCAGTGCTAGAGGCGGACAGGTTAATTCACCCCTCCACTTT	CSARGGQVNSPLHF
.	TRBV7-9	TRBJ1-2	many	TGTGCCAGCAGCTTAGAGCCAGGGTACGGCTACACCTTC	CASSLEPGYGYTF
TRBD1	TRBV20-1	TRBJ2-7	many	TGCAGTATCCGGACAGGGACCTACGAGCAGTACTTC	CSIRTGTYEQYF
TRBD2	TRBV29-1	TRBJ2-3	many	TGCAGCGTTGAAGATGGAGGACTAGCGGGGGCAGATACGCAGTATTTT	CSVEDGGLAGADTQYF
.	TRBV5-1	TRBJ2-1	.	TGCGCCAGCAGCTTAATGCCGGGGACCTACAATGAGCAGTTCTTC	CASSLMPGTYNEQFF
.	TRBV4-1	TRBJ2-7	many	TGCGCCAGCAGCCAAACAGGGCAGGCCGAGCAGTACTTC	CASSQTGQAEQYF
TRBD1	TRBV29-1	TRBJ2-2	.	TGCAGCGTAAGACAGGGGACGGCGAACACCGGGGAGCTGTTTTTT	CSVRQGTANTGELFF
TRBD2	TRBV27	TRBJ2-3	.	TGTGCCAGCAGCCATGAGCGGGGCCCCACAGATACGCAGTATTTT	CASSHERGPTDTQYF
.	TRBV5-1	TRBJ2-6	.	TGCGCCAGCAGCTTGGTGGCTTTATCGGCTGGGGCCAACGTCCTGACTTTC	CASSLVALSAGANVLTF
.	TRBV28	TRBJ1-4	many	TGTGCCAGCAGTCCCGGGACTTCTAGGAGGGAAAAACTGTTTTTT	CASSPGTSRREKLFF